The 5 T cell receptor beta chains listed next were all sequenced from one sample in a study of shared clonotypes between healthy human individuals. Only in-frame clones appear in the TCRdb table, and some are missing; sequencing was by immunoSEQ multiplex PCR. The sample comprises over 850,000 clones, more than 75% of which are singletons, and 0.61% rests with the top ten. Sequencing was carried out using memory CD4+ T cells from PBMCs. Sample subset: CD45RA-negative fraction. The receptors were gathered from a man aged 18 to 35 in good health. Some clones in this sample may be carry-over from other donors' samples.

This clone was counted once. A read error may account for a junction end that differs from germline. The chain has TRBV4-3 and TRBJ2-7, with D possibly TRBD1 on 5 matching bases. The CDR3 is made up of 13 amino acids. Germline V gene data show CDR1 as LGHNA and CDR2 as YSLEER. This CDR3 reads CASGQVRAGEQYF. In DNA form, the CDR3 reads TGCGCCAGCGGCCAAGTCAGGGCAGGCGAGCAGTACTTC.

This clone was seen a single time. The chain has TRBV4-1 and TRBJ2-7, with TRBD2 matching over 12 bases. CDR1 and CDR2 from the germline V gene are MGHRA and YSYEKL. The CDR3 runs 16 residues. The trim removed 2 bases at V and 7 bases at J, leaving 9 bases unmatched. Here the CDR3 reads CASSQMSSGRAREQYF. The CDR3 nucleotides read TGCGCCAGCAGCCAAATGTCTAGCGGGAGGGCTAGGGAGCAGTACTTC.

This sequence joins TRBV6-1 and TRBJ2-7, with D possibly matching TRBD2 (6 bases). Per germline, CDR1 MNHNS and CDR2 SASEGT. CDR3 length equals 14 residues. The V gene lost 2 bases and the J gene lost 4 bases, with 12 bases spanning the gap. The CDR3 nucleotides are TGTGCCAGCAGTGAATTTGGAGGGTTATACGAGCAGTACTTC. Amino acids: CASSEFGGLYEQYF.

The V call is TRBV12-5, the J call TRBJ2-5, with 7 bases matching TRBD2. The CDR3 has 13 residues. CDR1 and CDR2 (germline): LGHNT, FRNRAP. Trimming cost V 3 bases and J 4 bases; bases outside gene matches: 2. The CDR3, as DNA: TGTGCTAGTGGTTTAGGCGGGAGAGAGACCCAGTACTTC. This translates into CASGLGGRETQYF.

The J gene is TRBJ1-1, the V gene TRBV28; D is possibly TRBD1 (6 bases). The CDR3 covers 13 residues. Trimming removed 6 bases from V and 6 bases from J, with 14 bases in between. Germline V lookup: CDR1 MDHEN, CDR2 SYDVKM. The CDR3 coding sequence is TGTGCCAGCAGGCTTCTGGGGGGCGCTGAAGCTTTCTTT. It yields the protein CASRLLGGAEAFF.